The 15 T cell receptor beta chains presented below share a single source sample, sequenced in a study of T cell changes during pregnancy in multiple sclerosis (dated by TCRdb to the late 2010s). Library generation was performed with the immunoSEQ multiplex PCR assay. Entries here come from immuneACCESS through TCRdb and include only in-frame sequences with V and J called. Some clones fail to appear in such tables; in the studies checked, an unresolved V gene covers under half of the shortfall, and the cause of the remainder is unknown. The sample contains 35,000 to 45,000 clones, 70% to 90% of them found a single time. The leading ten clones occupy over 0.85% of the sample. This specimen consisted of CD4+ T cells from peripheral blood mononuclear cells, obtained after pregnancy. These receptors were obtained from a female donor with multiple sclerosis, enrolled in a pregnancy study.

V and J are TRBV7-9 and TRBJ1-2; 7 bases line up with TRBD1. V shed 5 bases and J 5 bases; nucleotides not matched to a gene: 5. The CDR3 extends over 13 amino acids. Germline values: CDR1 SEHNR, CDR2 FQNEAQ (reference sequence). CDR3 DNA sequence: TGTGCCAGCAGCCAGGGACAGAGTTATGGCTACACCTTC. Residues: CASSQGQSYGYTF.

V is TRBV4-3 and J is TRBJ1-3; possibly TRBD1 for D (6 bases). Per the germline V gene, CDR1 is LGHNA and CDR2 is YSLEER. Trimming pared 4 bases from V and 0 bases from J, leaving 10 bases between. The CDR3 runs to 15 residues. The chain's CDR3 is CASSRGGSSGNTIYF. CDR3 DNA sequence: TGCGCCAGCAGCCGGGGGGGCAGCTCTGGAAACACCATATATTTT.

The gene calls are TRBV5-5 and TRBJ1-3; D gene unclear. This CDR3 comprises 17 residues. The V gene lost 2 bases and the J gene lost 0 bases, with 15 bases spanning the gap. Germline loops: CDR1 SGHKS, CDR2 YYEKEE (reference sequence). The CDR3: CASSFDSGSISGNTIYF. The CDR3 DNA is TGTGCCAGCAGCTTTGATTCGGGTTCGATCTCTGGAAACACCATATATTTT.

This clone was found once. The CDR3 sequence: CAISERQATNEKLFF. DNA for the CDR3: TGTGCCATCAGTGAGAGACAGGCAACTAATGAAAAACTGTTTTTT. The V and J genes are TRBV10-3 and TRBJ1-4; D possibly corresponds to TRBD1 (6 bases). Germline lookup yields CDR1 ENHRY and CDR2 SYGVKD. CDR3 length equals 15 residues. With 2 bases removed from V and 0 bases from J, the gap between germline ends came to 7 bases.

The chain employs TRBV6-1 and TRBJ2-7, with TRBD1 matching 9 bases. The J segment lost 1 base and the V segment lost 2 bases, leaving 3 bases of the junction unmatched. The CDR3 contains 15 residues. Germline CDR1 is MNHNS and CDR2 is SASEGT. DNA for the CDR3: TGTGCCAGCAGTGAACGGACAGGGGTATCCTACGAGCAGTACTTC. Its protein product is CASSERTGVSYEQYF.

V gene TRBV11-2 combines with J gene TRBJ1-1, with D maybe TRBD1 (6 bases). V lost 0 bases, J lost 5 bases, and 7 bases lay in between. CDR3 length: 13 amino acids. The germline V gene encodes CDR1 SGHAT and CDR2 FQNNGV. The CDR3 DNA reads as TGTGCCAGCAGCTTAGAGGGGACAACTGAAGCTTTCTTT. Protein product: CASSLEGTTEAFF.

The chain couples TRBV5-1 to TRBJ2-3; weak D call: TRBD1 (6 bases). The V gene's germline CDR1 is SGHRS and CDR2 YFSETQ. V lost 4 bases to trimming and J lost 0 bases, with 9 bases between them. This CDR3 comprises 14 residues. The CDR3 region has the DNA TGCGCCAGCAGCGGGGGCGCGAGCACAGATACGCAGTATTTT. Encoded protein: CASSGGASTDTQYF.

The V and J genes are TRBV5-6 and TRBJ1-2, with D unclear. V was pared by 2 bases and J by 3 bases, with 11 bases between. Germline loops: CDR1 SGHDT, CDR2 YYEEEE. The CDR3 covers 14 residues. CDR3 in DNA: TGTGCCAGCAGCTTTCAGATCCGGGACTATGGCTACACCTTC. Translated: CASSFQIRDYGYTF.

The CDR3 sequence is CASSYHSGTYEQYF. Here the CDR3 DNA reads TGTGCCAGCAGTTATCATAGCGGAACCTACGAGCAGTACTTC. V and J are TRBV6-6 and TRBJ2-7, with D perhaps TRBD2 (6 bases). The germline gives CDR1 MNHNY, CDR2 SVGAGI (reference sequence). The V and J ends lost 3 bases and 2 bases respectively, with 11 bases between them. The CDR3 is made up of 14 amino acids.

The chain carries TRBV5-6 and TRBJ2-2; D perhaps matches TRBD1 (6 bases). Trimming pared 0 bases from V and 4 bases from J, leaving 16 bases between. The CDR3 runs 17 residues. From germline, CDR1 is SGHDT and CDR2 YYEEEE. CDR3 in amino acids: CASSLVRGRTFTGELFF. Written as DNA, the CDR3 is TGTGCCAGCAGCTTGGTCAGGGGCCGGACCTTCACCGGGGAGCTGTTTTTT. The entire variable domain, with the rest obtained from reference TRBV5-6 and TRBJ2-2, is as follows: DAGVTQSPTHLIKTRGQQVTLRCSPKSGHDTVSWYQQALGQGPQFIFQYYEEEERQRGNFPDRFSGHQFPNYSSELNVNALLLGDSALYLCASSLVRGRTFTGELFFGEGSRLTVL.

This clone has just a few counts. The chain carries TRBV28 and TRBJ2-2, with 10 bases lining up with TRBD2. The V gene end was trimmed by 2 bases and the J gene end by 4 bases; junction bases not matched to a gene: 10. This CDR3 is 18 amino acids long. Germline V CDR1 and CDR2: MDHEN, SYDVKM. The CDR3 spells CASSLRRDSGGSTGELFF. In nucleotides, the CDR3 is TGTGCCAGCAGTTTAAGAAGGGATAGCGGGGGGAGCACCGGGGAGCTGTTTTTT.

CDR3 DNA: TGCGCCAGCAGTGATAAAGGCGGGGTGGTGTACTTC. Translation: CASSDKGGVVYF. The V call is TRBV10-2, the J call TRBJ2-4; the D gene is possibly TRBD2 (6 bases). There are 12 residues in the CDR3. The V gene's germline CDR1 is WSHSY and CDR2 SAAADI. V was cut by 3 bases and J by 15 bases, with 15 bases left in between.

The chain uses TRBV28 and TRBJ1-5; D unresolved. V lost 7 bases and J 0 bases, leaving 22 bases between the germline ends. This CDR3 has 18 residues. Germline lookup yields CDR1 MDHEN and CDR2 SYDVKM. The CDR3 region is CASTSSGEMDYSNQPQHF. DNA for the CDR3: TGTGCCAGCACGAGCTCCGGGGAGATGGATTATAGCAATCAGCCCCAGCATTTT.

The rearrangement links TRBV5-1 to TRBJ1-6, with 9 bases identical to TRBD1. This CDR3 comprises 15 residues. Germline V gene sequence: CDR1 SGHRS, CDR2 YFSETQ. Trimming removed 0 bases from V and 9 bases from J; junction bases left unmatched: 4. The CDR3 nucleotides are TGCGCCAGCAGCTTGGACCTGACAGGGGGTTCACCCCTCCACTTT. Protein sequence: CASSLDLTGGSPLHF.

This rearrangement joins TRBV11-2 to TRBJ2-7; 9 bases are shared with TRBD1. Germline trimming cut 4 bases from V and 6 bases from J; bases unmatched to any gene: 13. Looked up from germline, CDR1 is SGHAT and CDR2 is FQNNGV. The CDR3 totals 16 residues. Here the CDR3 reads CASSSSSTGGLVEQYF. The CDR3 DNA reads TGTGCCAGCAGCTCAAGCTCGACAGGGGGATTGGTCGAGCAGTACTTC. The complete variable domain, with remaining parts taken from reference TRBV11-2 and TRBJ2-7, reads EAGVAQSPRYKIIEKRQSVAFWCNPISGHATLYWYQQILGQGPKLLIQFQNNGVVDDSQLPKDRFSAERLKGVDSTLKIQPAKLEDSAVYLCASSSSSTGGLVEQYFGPGTRLTVT.